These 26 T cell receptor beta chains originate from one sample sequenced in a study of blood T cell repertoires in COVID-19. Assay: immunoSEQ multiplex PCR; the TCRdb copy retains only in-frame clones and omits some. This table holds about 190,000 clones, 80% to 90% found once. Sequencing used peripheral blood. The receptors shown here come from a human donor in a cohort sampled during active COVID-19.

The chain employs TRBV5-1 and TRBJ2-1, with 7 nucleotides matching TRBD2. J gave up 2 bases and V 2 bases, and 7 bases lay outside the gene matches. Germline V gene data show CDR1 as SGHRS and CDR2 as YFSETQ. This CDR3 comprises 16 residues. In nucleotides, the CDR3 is TGCGCCAGCAGCTTCCAAAGCGGGATCGCCTACAATGAGCAGTTCTTC. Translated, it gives CASSFQSGIAYNEQFF. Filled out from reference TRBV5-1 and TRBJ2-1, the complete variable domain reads KAGVTQTPRYLIKTRGQQVTLSCSPISGHRSVSWYQQTPGQGLQFLFEYFSETQRNKGNFPGRFSGRQFSNSRSEMNVSTLELGDSALYLCASSFQSGIAYNEQFFGPGTRLTVL.

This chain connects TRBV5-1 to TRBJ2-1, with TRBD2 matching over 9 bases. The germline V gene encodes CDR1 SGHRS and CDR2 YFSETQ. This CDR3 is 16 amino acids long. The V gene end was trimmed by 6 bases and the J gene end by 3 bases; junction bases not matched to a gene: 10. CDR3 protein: CASTATSGSYYNEQFF. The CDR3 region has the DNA TGCGCCAGCACCGCGACTAGCGGAAGCTACTACAATGAGCAGTTCTTC. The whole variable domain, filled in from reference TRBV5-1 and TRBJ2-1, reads KAGVTQTPRYLIKTRGQQVTLSCSPISGHRSVSWYQQTPGQGLQFLFEYFSETQRNKGNFPGRFSGRQFSNSRSEMNVSTLELGDSALYLCASTATSGSYYNEQFFGPGTRLTVL.

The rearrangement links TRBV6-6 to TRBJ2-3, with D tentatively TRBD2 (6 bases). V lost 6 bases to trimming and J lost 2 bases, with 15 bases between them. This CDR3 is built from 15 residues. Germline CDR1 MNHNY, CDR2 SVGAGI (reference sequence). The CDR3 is CASSHAPGDTDTQYF. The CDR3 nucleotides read TGTGCCAGCAGCCACGCCCCGGGGGACACAGATACGCAGTATTTT.

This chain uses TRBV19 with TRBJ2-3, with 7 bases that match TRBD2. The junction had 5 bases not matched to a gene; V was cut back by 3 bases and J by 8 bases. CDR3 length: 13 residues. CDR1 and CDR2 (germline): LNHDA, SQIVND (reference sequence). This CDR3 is CASSIRREGTQYF. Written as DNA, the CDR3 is TGTGCCAGTAGTATCCGCAGGGAGGGTACGCAGTATTTT.

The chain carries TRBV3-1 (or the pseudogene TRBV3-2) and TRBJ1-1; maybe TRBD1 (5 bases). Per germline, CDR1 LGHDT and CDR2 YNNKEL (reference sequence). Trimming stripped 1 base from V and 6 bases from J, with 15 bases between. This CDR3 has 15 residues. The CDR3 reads CASSQGRGEWAEAFF. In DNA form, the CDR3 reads TGTGCCAGCAGCCAAGGGCGGGGGGAGTGGGCTGAAGCTTTCTTT.

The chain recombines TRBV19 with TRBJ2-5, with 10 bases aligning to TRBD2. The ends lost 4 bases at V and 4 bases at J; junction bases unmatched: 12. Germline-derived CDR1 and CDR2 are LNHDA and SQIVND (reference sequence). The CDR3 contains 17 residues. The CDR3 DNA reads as TGTGCCAGTAGTAGCCTAGGATTAGCGGGGGGTCGAGAGACCCAGTACTTC. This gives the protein CASSSLGLAGGRETQYF.

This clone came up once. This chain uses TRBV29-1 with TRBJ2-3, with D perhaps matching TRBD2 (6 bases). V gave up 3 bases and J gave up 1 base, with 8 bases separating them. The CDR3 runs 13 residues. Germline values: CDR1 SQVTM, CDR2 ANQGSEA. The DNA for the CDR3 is TGCAGCGTTGAGCGCGGGGGCACAGATACGCAGTATTTT. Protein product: CSVERGGTDTQYF.

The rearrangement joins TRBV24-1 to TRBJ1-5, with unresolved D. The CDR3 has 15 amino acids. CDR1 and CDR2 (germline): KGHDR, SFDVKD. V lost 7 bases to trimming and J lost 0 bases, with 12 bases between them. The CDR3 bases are TGTGCCACCAGGCGAACCGGGGTTAGCAATCAGCCCCAGCATTTT. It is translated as CATRRTGVSNQPQHF.

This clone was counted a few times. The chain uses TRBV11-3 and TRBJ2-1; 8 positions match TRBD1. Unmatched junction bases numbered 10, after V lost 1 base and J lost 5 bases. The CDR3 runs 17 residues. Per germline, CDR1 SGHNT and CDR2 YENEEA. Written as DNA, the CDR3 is TGTGCCAGCAGCTTAGGGGTGTTCGGGACAGGACACAATGAGCAGTTCTTC. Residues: CASSLGVFGTGHNEQFF.

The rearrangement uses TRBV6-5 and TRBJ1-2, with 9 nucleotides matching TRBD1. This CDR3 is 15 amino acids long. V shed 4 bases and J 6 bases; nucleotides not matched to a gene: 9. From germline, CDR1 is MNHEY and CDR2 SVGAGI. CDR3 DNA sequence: TGTGCCAGCAGTTGGGACAGGGAGGGGGCAAATGGCTACACCTTC. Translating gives CASSWDREGANGYTF.

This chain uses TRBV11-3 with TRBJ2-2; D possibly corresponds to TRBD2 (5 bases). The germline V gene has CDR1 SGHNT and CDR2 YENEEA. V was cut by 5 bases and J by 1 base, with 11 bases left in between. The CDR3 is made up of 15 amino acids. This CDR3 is CASSQLGGNTGELFF. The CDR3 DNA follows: TGTGCCAGCAGCCAGCTCGGAGGGAACACCGGGGAGCTGTTTTTT.

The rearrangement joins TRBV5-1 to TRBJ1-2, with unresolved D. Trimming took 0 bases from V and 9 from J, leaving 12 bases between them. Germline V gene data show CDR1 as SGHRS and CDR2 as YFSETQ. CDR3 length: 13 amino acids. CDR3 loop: CASSLAEGSSYTF. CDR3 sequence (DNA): TGCGCCAGCAGCTTGGCCGAGGGCAGTAGCTACACCTTC.

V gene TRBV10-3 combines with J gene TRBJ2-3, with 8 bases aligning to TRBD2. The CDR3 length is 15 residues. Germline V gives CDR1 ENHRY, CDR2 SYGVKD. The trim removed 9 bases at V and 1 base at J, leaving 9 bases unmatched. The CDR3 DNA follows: TGTGCCATAGCTCGGGAGGGCGGGGGCACAGATACGCAGTATTTT. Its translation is CAIAREGGGTDTQYF.

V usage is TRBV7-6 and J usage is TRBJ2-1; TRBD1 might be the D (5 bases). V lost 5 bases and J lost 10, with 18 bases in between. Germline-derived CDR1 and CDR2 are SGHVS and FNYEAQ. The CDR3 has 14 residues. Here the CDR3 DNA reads TGTGCCAGCAGCCCGCTAAGGTCGACAGACGAGCAGTTCTTC. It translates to CASSPLRSTDEQFF.

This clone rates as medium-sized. The CDR3 DNA is TGCGCCAGCAGCCGAGGACAGTACACCGGGGAGCTGTTTTTT. It yields the protein CASSRGQYTGELFF. The chain has TRBV4-1 and TRBJ2-2; the D gene is possibly TRBD1 (6 bases). The germline V and J ends were trimmed by 4 bases and 3 bases, with 9 bases remaining between them. Per germline, CDR1 MGHRA and CDR2 YSYEKL. The CDR3 is 14 residues long.

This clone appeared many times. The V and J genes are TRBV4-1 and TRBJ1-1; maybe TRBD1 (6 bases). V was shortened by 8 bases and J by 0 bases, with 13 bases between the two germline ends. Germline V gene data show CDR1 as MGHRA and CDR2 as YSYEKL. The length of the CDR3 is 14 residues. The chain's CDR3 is CASALGQLNTEAFF. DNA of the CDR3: TGCGCCAGCGCCCTAGGACAGTTGAACACTGAAGCTTTCTTT.

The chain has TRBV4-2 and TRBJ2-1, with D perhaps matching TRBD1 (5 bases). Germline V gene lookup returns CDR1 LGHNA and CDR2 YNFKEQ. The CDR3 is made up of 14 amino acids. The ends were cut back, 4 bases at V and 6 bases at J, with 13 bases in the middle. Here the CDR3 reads CASSRSQGVNEQFF. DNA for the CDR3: TGTGCCAGCAGCCGATCCCAGGGTGTCAATGAGCAGTTCTTC.

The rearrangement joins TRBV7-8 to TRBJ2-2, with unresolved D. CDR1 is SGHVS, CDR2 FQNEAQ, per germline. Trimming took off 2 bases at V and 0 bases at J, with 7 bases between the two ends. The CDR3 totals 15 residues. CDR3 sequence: CASSLNLPNTGELFF. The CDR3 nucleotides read TGTGCCAGCAGCTTAAACCTACCGAACACCGGGGAGCTGTTTTTT.

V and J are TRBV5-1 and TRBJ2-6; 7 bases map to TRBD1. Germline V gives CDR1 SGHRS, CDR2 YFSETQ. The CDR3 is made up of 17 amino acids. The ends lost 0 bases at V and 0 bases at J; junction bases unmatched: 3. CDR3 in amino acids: CASSLVGQSSGANVLTF. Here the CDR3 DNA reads TGCGCCAGCAGCTTGGTGGGACAGAGCTCTGGGGCCAACGTCCTGACTTTC. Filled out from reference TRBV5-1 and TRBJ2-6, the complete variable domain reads KAGVTQTPRYLIKTRGQQVTLSCSPISGHRSVSWYQQTPGQGLQFLFEYFSETQRNKGNFPGRFSGRQFSNSRSEMNVSTLELGDSALYLCASSLVGQSSGANVLTFGAGSRLTVL.

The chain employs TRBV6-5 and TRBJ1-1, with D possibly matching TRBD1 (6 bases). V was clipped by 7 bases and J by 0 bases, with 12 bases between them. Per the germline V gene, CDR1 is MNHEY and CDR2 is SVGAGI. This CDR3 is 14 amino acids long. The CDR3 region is CASTAQGLNTEAFF. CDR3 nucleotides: TGTGCCAGCACCGCACAGGGACTGAACACTGAAGCTTTCTTT.

In DNA form, the CDR3 reads TGTGCCAGCAGCCCGGGGAGGGGCCACGAAAAACTGTTTTTT. It encodes CASSPGRGHEKLFF. The chain is built from TRBV3-1 (or the pseudogene TRBV3-2) and TRBJ1-4; a possible D gene is TRBD1 (5 bases). Germline CDR1 is LGHDT and CDR2 is YNNKEL (reference sequence). V lost 4 bases, J lost 8 bases, and 14 bases lay in between. CDR3 length: 14 residues.

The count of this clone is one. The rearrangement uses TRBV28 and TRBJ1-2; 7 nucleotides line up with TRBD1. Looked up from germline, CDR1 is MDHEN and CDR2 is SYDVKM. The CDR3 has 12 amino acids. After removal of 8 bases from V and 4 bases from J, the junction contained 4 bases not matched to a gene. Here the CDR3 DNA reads TGTGCCAGCCGAGGGGGCCGCTATGGCTACACCTTC. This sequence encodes CASRGGRYGYTF.

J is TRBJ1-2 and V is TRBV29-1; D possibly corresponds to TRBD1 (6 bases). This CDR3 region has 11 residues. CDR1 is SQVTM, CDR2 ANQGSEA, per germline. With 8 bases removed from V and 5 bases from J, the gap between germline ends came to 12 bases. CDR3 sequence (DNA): TGCAGCTCCAGGACAGATTATGGCTACACCTTC. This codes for CSSRTDYGYTF.

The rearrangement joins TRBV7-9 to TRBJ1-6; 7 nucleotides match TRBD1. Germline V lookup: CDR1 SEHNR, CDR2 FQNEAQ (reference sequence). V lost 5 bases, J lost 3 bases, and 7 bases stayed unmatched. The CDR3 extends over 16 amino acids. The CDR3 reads CASSPGTELYNSPLHF. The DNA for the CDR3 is TGTGCCAGCAGCCCTGGGACAGAACTCTATAATTCACCCCTCCACTTT.

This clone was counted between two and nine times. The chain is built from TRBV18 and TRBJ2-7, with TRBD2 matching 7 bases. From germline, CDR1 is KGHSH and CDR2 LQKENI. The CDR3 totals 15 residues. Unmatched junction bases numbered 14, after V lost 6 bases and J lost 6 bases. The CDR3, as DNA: TGTGCCAGCTCGTCCCGAGTCACTAGCGACGGCGAGCAGTACTTC. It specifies CASSSRVTSDGEQYF.

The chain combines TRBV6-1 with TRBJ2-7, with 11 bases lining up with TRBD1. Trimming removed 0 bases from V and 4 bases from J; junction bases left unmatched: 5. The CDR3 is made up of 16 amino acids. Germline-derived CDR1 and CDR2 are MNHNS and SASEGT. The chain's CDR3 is CASSEARGTGGYEQYV. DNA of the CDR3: TGTGCCAGCAGTGAAGCGCGTGGGACAGGGGGGTACGAGCAGTACGTC.